Each of the 5 T cell receptor beta chains below was sequenced from the same sample in a study of blood T cell repertoires in COVID-19. Profiling relied on immunoSEQ multiplex PCR, and the TCRdb table lists in-frame clones only, not all of them. In the table there are 30,000 to 40,000 clones, almost 85% of which are singletons. Material: peripheral blood. The receptors come from a human donor in a cohort sampled during active COVID-19.

V gene TRBV7-6 combines with J gene TRBJ2-1; 10 bases agree with TRBD1. V was clipped by 7 bases and J by 4 bases; unmatched bases: 10. The CDR3 loop spans 16 amino acids. Germline values: CDR1 SGHVS, CDR2 FNYEAQ. The CDR3 nucleotides read TGTGCCAGCACCACCTTGGGGACAGGGGCTTACAATGAGCAGTTCTTC. Protein product: CASTTLGTGAYNEQFF.

The rearrangement joins TRBV7-9 to TRBJ2-3; TRBD1 agrees at 9 bases. Germline CDR1 SEHNR, CDR2 FQNEAQ (reference sequence). CDR3 size: 14 residues. Losses at the gene ends were 10 bases for V and 5 bases for J; bases not matched to a gene: 10. The CDR3 here is CATGQGIREDTQYF. The CDR3 DNA reads as TGTGCCACCGGACAGGGGATAAGAGAAGATACGCAGTATTTT.

This clone was counted once. The chain employs TRBV15 and TRBJ2-7, with TRBD2 as a possible D gene (6 bases). The germline CDR1 and CDR2 sequences are LNHNV and YYDKDF (reference sequence). There are 16 residues in the CDR3. The ends were cut back, 4 bases at V and 6 bases at J, with 22 bases in the middle. CDR3 protein: CATSTPIDGGLGEQYF. The CDR3 DNA reads TGTGCCACCAGCACTCCCATAGACGGAGGGTTGGGCGAGCAGTACTTC.

This chain uses TRBV4-2 with TRBJ2-7; D might be TRBD2 (6 bases). This CDR3 comprises 15 residues. Trimming stripped 0 bases from V and 10 bases from J, with 19 bases between. CDR1 is LGHNA, CDR2 YNFKEQ, per germline. CDR3 coding DNA: TGTGCCAGCAGCCAAGAGATTAGCGGTGAGACCGGACAGTACTTC. It encodes CASSQEISGETGQYF.

The CDR3 DNA follows: TGTGCCAGCAGTGAAAGTAGAAGGACTAGCGGTTACAATGAGCAGTTCTTC. Encoded protein: CASSESRRTSGYNEQFF. V is TRBV2 and J is TRBJ2-1, with 10 bases fitting TRBD2. The J segment lost 4 bases and the V segment lost 2 bases, leaving 8 bases of the junction unmatched. Per the germline V gene, CDR1 is SNHLY and CDR2 is FYNNEI. This CDR3 comprises 17 residues.